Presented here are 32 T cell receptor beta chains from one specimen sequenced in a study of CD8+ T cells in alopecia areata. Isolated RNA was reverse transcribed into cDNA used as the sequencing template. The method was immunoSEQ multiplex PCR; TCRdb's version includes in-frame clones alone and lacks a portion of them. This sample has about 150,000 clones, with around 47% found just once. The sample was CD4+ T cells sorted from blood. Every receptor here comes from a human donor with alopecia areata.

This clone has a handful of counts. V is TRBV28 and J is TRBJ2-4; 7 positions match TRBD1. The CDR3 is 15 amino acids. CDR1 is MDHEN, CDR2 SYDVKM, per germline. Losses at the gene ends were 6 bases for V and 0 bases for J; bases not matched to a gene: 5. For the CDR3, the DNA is TGTGCCAGCAGCACAGGGGTTTTAGCCAAAAACATTCAGTACTTC. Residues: CASSTGVLAKNIQYF. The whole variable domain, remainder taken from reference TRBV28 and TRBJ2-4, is DVKVTQSSRYLVKRTGEKVFLECVQDMDHENMFWYRQDPGLGLRLIYFSYDVKMKEKGDIPEGYSVSREKKERFSLILESASTNQTSMYLCASSTGVLAKNIQYFGAGTRLSVL.

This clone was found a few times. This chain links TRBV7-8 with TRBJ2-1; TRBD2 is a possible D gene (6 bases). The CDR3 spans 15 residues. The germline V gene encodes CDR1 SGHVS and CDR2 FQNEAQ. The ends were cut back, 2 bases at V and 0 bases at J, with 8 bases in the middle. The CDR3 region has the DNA TGTGCCAGCAGCTTATTCGGGAGCTCCTACAATGAGCAGTTCTTC. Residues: CASSLFGSSYNEQFF.

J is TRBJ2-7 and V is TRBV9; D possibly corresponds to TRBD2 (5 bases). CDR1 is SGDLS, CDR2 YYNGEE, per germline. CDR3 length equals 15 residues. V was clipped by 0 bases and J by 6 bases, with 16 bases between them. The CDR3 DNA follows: TGTGCCAGCAGCGTAGGTATGGGAGTCCTCTCCGAGCAGTACTTC. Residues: CASSVGMGVLSEQYF. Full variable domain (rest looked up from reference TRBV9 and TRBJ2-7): DSGVTQTPKHLITATGQRVTLRCSPRSGDLSVYWYQQSLDQGLQFLIQYYNGEERAKGNILERFSAQQFPDLHSELNLSSLELGDSALYFCASSVGMGVLSEQYFGPGTRLTVT.

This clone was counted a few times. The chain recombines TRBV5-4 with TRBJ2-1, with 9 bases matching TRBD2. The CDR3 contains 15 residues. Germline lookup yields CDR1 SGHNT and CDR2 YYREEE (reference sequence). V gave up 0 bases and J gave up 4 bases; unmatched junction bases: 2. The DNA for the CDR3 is TGTGCCAGCAGCTTGGTGACTAGCGGTTACAATGAGCAGTTCTTC. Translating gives CASSLVTSGYNEQFF.

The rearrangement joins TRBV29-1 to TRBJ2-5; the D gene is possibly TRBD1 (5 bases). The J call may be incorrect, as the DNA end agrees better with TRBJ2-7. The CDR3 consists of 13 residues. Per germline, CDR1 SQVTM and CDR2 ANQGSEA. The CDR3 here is CSAPWAGIYEQYF. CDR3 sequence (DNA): TGCAGCGCCCCCTGGGCAGGGATCTACGAGCAGTACTTC.

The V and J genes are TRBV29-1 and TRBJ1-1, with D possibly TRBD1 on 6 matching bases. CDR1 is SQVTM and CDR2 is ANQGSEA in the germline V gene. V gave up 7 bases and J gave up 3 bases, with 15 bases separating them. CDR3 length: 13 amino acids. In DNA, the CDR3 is TGCAGCGCGAGAAGACAGGATTACACTGAAGCTTTCTTT. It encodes CSARRQDYTEAFF.

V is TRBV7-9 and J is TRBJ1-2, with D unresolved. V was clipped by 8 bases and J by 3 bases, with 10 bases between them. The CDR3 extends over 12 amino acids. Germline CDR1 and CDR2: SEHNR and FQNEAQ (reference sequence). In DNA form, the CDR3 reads TGTGCCAGCCGATCCCGAGACTATGGCTACACCTTC. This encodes CASRSRDYGYTF.

The CDR3 DNA reads as TGCGCCAGCAGCGGGTCACTAGCGGGAGGAAGAAATGAGCAGTTCTTC. Translated: CASSGSLAGGRNEQFF. The chain links TRBV4-1 to TRBJ2-1; 12 positions agree with TRBD2. The CDR3 has 16 amino acids. The V gene end was trimmed by 5 bases and the J gene end by 7 bases; junction bases not matched to a gene: 9. Germline V gene data show CDR1 as MGHRA and CDR2 as YSYEKL.

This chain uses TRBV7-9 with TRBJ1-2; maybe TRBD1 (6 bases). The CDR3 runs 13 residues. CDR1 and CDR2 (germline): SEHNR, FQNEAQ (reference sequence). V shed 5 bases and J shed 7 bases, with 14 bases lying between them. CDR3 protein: CASSPESGAGYTF. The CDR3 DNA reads TGTGCCAGCAGCCCGGAATCAGGGGCTGGCTACACCTTC.

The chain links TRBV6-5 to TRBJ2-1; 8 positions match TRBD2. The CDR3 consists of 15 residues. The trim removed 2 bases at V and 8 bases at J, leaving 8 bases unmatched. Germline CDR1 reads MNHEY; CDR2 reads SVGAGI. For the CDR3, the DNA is TGTGCCAGCAGTTACCAAGCGGGAGTAGCCGATGAGCAGTTCTTC. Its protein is CASSYQAGVADEQFF.

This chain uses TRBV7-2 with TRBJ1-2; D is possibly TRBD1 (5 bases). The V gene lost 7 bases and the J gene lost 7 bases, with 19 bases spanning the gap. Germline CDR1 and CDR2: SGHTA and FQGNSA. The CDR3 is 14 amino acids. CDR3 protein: CASTGTIGRSGYTF. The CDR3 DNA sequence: TGTGCCAGCACCGGGACGATCGGGAGAAGTGGCTACACCTTC.

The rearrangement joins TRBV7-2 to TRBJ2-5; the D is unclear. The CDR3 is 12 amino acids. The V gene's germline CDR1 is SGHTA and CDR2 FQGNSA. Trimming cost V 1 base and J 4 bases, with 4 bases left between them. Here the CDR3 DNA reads TGTGCCAGCAGCTTAGTGGTAGAGACCCAGTACTTC. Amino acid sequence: CASSLVVETQYF.

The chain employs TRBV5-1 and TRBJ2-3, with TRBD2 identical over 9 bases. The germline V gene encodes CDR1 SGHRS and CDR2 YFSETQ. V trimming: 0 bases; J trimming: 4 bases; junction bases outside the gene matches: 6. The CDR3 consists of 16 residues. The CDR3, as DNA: TGCGCCAGCAGCTTGGATAGCGGGGGCCTCCCAGATACGCAGTATTTT. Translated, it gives CASSLDSGGLPDTQYF.

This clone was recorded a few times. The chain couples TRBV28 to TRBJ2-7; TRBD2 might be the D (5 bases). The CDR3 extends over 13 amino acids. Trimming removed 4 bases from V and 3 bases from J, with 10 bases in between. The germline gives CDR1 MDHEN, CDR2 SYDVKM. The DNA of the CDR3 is TGTGCCAGCAGTTGGGCAGGAGGCTACGAGCAGTACTTC. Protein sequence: CASSWAGGYEQYF. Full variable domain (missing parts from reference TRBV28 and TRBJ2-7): DVKVTQSSRYLVKRTGEKVFLECVQDMDHENMFWYRQDPGLGLRLIYFSYDVKMKEKGDIPEGYSVSREKKERFSLILESASTNQTSMYLCASSWAGGYEQYFGPGTRLTVT.

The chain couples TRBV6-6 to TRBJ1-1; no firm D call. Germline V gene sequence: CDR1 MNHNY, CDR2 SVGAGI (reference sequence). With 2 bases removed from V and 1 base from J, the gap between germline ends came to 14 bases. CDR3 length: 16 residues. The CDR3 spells CASSYNPGGTNTEAFF. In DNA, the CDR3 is TGTGCCAGCAGTTACAATCCAGGTGGCACGAACACTGAAGCTTTCTTT.

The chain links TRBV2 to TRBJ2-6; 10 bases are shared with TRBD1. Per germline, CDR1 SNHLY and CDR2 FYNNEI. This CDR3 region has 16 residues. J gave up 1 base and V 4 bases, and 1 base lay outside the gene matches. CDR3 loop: CASSGQGASGANVLTF. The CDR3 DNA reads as TGTGCCAGCAGTGGACAGGGGGCATCTGGGGCCAACGTCCTGACTTTC.

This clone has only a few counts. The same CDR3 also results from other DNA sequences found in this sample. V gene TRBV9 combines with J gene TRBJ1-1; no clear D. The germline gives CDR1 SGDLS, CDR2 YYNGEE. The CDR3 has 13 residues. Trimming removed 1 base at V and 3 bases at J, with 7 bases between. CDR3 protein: CASSVYEDTEAFF. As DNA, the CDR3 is TGTGCCAGCAGCGTATACGAGGACACTGAAGCTTTCTTT. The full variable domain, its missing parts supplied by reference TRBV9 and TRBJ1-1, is DSGVTQTPKHLITATGQRVTLRCSPRSGDLSVYWYQQSLDQGLQFLIQYYNGEERAKGNILERFSAQQFPDLHSELNLSSLELGDSALYFCASSVYEDTEAFFGQGTRLTVV.

The CDR3 coding sequence is TGTGCCAGCAGTGATATCCCGAACACTGAAGCTTTCTTT. The encoded protein is CASSDIPNTEAFF. The V gene is TRBV6-1, the J gene TRBJ1-1; D is ambiguous. Deletions cut 3 bases from V and 1 base from J, with 6 bases between. The germline CDR1 and CDR2 sequences are MNHNS and SASEGT. The CDR3 loop spans 13 amino acids.

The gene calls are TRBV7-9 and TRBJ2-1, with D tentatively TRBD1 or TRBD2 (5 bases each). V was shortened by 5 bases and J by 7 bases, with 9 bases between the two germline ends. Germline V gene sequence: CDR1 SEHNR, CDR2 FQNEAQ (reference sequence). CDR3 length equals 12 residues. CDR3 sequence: CASSLEGNEQFF. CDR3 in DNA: TGTGCCAGCAGCCTAGAGGGGAATGAGCAGTTCTTC.

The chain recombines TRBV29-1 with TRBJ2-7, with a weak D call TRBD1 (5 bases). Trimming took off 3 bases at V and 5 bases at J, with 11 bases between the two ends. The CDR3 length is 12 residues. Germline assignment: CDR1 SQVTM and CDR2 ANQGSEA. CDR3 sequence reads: CSVEQGSNEQYF. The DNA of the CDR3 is TGCAGCGTTGAGCAGGGTTCTAACGAGCAGTACTTC.

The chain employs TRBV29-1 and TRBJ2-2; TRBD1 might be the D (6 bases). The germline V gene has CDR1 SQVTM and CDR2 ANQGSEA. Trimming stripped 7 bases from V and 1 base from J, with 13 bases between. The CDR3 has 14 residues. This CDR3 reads CSDSRTENTGELFF. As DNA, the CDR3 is TGCAGCGATTCCCGGACAGAGAACACCGGGGAGCTGTTTTTT.

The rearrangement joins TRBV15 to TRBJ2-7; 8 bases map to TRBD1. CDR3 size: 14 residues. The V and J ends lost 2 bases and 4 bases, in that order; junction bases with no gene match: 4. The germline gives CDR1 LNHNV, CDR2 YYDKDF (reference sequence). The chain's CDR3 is CATSRRTGRYEQYF. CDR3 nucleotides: TGTGCCACCAGCAGAAGGACAGGGAGGTACGAGCAGTACTTC.

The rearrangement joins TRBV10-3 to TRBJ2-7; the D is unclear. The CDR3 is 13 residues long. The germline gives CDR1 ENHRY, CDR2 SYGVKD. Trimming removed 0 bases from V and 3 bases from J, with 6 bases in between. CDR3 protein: CAISESTVYEQYF. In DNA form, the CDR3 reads TGTGCCATCAGTGAGTCGACGGTCTACGAGCAGTACTTC.

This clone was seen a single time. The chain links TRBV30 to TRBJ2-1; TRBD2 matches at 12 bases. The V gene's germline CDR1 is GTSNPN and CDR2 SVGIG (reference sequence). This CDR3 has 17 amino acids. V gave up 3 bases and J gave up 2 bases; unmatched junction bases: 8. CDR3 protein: CAWRGPGLAGTYNEQFF. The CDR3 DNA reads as TGTGCCTGGAGAGGACCGGGACTAGCGGGCACCTACAATGAGCAGTTCTTC.

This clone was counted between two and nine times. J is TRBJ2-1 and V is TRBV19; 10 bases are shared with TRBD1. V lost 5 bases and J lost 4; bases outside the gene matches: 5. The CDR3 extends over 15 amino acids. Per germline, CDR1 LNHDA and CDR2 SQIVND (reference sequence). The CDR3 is CASSEPGQGYNEQFF. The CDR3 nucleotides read TGTGCCAGTAGTGAACCGGGACAGGGGTACAATGAGCAGTTCTTC.

This CDR3 is CATSTEITYEQYF. The CDR3 nucleotides are TGTGCCACCAGTACAGAAATAACCTACGAGCAGTACTTC. The chain joins TRBV15 to TRBJ2-7; D ambiguous. CDR1 and CDR2 from the germline V gene are LNHNV and YYDKDF (reference sequence). This CDR3 has 13 residues. Trimming stripped 6 bases from V and 2 bases from J, with 11 bases between.

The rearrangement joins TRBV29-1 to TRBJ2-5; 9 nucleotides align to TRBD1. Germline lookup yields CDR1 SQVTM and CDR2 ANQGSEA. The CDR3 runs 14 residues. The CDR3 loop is CSCGTGRLGETQYF. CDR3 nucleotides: TGCAGTTGCGGGACAGGGCGGTTAGGCGAGACCCAGTACTTC.

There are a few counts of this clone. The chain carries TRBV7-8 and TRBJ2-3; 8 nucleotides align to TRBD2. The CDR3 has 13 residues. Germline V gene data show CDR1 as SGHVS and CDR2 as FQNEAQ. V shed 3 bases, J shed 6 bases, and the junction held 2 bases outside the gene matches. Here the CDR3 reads CASSLRGRDTQYF. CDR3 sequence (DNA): TGTGCCAGCAGCTTGCGCGGGAGGGATACGCAGTATTTT.

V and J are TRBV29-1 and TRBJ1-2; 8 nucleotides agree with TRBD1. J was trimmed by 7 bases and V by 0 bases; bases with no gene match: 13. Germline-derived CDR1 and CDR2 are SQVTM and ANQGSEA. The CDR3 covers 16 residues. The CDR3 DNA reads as TGCAGCGTTGAAGAGCTGGAGCGACAGGGGACGAGTGGCTACACCTTC. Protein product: CSVEELERQGTSGYTF.

The chain's CDR3 is CASSRQDINEQFF. CDR3 nucleotide sequence: TGCGCCAGCAGCCGGCAAGATATCAATGAGCAGTTCTTC. The chain joins TRBV5-1 to TRBJ2-1; D remains unclear. In germline, CDR1 is SGHRS, CDR2 YFSETQ. The CDR3 length is 13 residues. The V end was cut by 4 bases, the J end by 6 bases, with 11 bases between.

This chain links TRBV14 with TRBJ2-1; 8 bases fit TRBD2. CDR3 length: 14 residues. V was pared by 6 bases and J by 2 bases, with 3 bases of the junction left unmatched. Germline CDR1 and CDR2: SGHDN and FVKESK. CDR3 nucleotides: TGTGCCAGCAGGGCGGGAGGCACCTACAATGAGCAGTTCTTC. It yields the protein CASRAGGTYNEQFF.

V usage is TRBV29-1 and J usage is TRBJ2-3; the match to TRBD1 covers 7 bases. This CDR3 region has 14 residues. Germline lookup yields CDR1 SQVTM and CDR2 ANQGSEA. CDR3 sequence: CSETLEGAVDTQYF. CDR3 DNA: TGCAGTGAAACCTTAGAGGGGGCGGTAGATACGCAGTATTTT.